This T cell receptor (beta chain) is drawn from a study of early T cells in non-severe SARS-CoV-2 infection. Study-wide context: Sequencing input comprised bulk RNA from unsorted whole blood; chain pairing was not available.

Attachment of unique molecular identifiers to individual cDNA molecules was performed. One entry per CDR3 protein, called by TCRdb with MiXCR from the 5' RACE reads. Of approximately 30,000 distinct CDR3 sequences in the sample, roughly 3.9% were seen once. Trimming shortened V by 6 bases and J by 0 bases, and 15 bases separated the two germline ends. Germline CDR1 reads SQVTM; CDR2 reads ANQGSEA. The CDR3 is 16 amino acids. Ten or more counts support this clonotype. Its target is not known. Broader study findings: The study's VDJdb matching favored anti-spike CD8 responses and missed private and CD4 specificities.

The clonotype was recovered from an adult who was a healthcare worker with PCR-confirmed SARS-CoV-2 infection or an uninfected control (not recorded which). What was sequenced was whole blood. The chain employs TRBV29-1 and TRBJ2-6, with a possible D match to TRBD1 (6 bases). CDR3 in DNA: TGCAGCGTCTCAAGGGACACGGACTCTGGGGCCAACGTCCTGACTTTC. Its translation is CSVSRDTDSGANVLTF.